Described below is a single T cell receptor beta chain sequence and its context. What it recognizes is unknown. These data come from a study of lymphopenia after photon versus proton radiotherapy. Study-wide findings and caveats: Relative stability marked proton patients; photon patients lost diversity and naive cells. Oligoclonal CD8+ Temra expansion after nadir drove photon patients' diversity drop. Authors raise, but do not show, better survival with proton therapy.

Produced via immunoSEQ multiplex PCR; TCRdb's table is partial and in-frame only. The sample holds approximately 8,100 clones, just over 85% seen once. The germline V gene has CDR1 MNHEY and CDR2 SVGAGI. The V gene lost 11 bases and the J gene lost 8 bases, with 19 bases spanning the gap. The CDR3 is 12 residues long. This TCR derives from a man older than 75 with cholangiocarcinoma. The sample consisted of peripheral blood, taken from a patient treated with photon-based radiotherapy. This chain links TRBV6-5 with TRBJ2-7; no reliable D call. The CDR3 sequence is CAVTWPGGQQYF. The CDR3 coding sequence is TGTGCCGTCACTTGGCCGGGCGGCCAGCAGTACTTC.